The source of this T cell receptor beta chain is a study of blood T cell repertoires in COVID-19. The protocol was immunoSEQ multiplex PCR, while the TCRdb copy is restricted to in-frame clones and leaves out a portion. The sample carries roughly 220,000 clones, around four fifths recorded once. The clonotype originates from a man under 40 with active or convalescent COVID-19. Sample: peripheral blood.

Here the CDR3 reads CASSGRGRQYF. The CDR3 DNA sequence: TGTGCCAGCAGTGGGCGGGGGCGGCAGTACTTC. V is TRBV6-2 or TRBV6-3 and J is TRBJ2-7, with a weak D call TRBD2 (7 bases). Germline V gives CDR1 MNHEY, CDR2 SVGEGT. CDR3 size: 11 residues. Trimming removed 5 bases at V and 9 bases at J, with 11 bases between.